This T cell receptor beta chain is drawn from a study of T cell responses to AZD1222 COVID-19 vaccine. CDR3 length: 16 amino acids. The V end lost 0 bases, the J end lost 7 bases, and 18 bases lay between the germline ends. Germline assignment: CDR1 LNHNV and CDR2 YYDKDF (reference sequence). Only in-frame clones appear in the TCRdb table, and some are missing; sequencing was by immunoSEQ multiplex PCR. This repertoire shows 83,000 or so clones, roughly 90% found once; its top ten account for less than 9%. Combined were second doses at about 4 or about 12 weeks. The input for sequencing was peripheral blood, taken 28 days after the second AZD1222 dose. The rearrangement joins TRBV15 to TRBJ1-1; TRBD1 might be the D (5 bases). This TCR came from an adult who received the AZD1222 COVID-19 vaccine. The DNA of the CDR3 is TGTGCCACCAGCAGAGATCAAAGCGTGGGGAGGGGTGAAGCTTTCTTT. Translation gives CATSRDQSVGRGEAFF.